The present T cell receptor (beta chain) was sequenced within a study of T-cell reconstitution after alpha-beta-depleted transplantation in children. This clonotype was picked up a small number of times. The CDR3 is made up of 14 amino acids. Germline V lookup: CDR1 SEHNR, CDR2 FQNEAQ (reference sequence). Trimming left V 3 bases short and J 2 bases short, with 9 bases between. A TCRbeta library incorporating unique molecular identifiers was prepared. TCRdb used MiXCR to reprocess the PCR reads, holding one entry per CDR3 protein. Among 200,000 to 250,000 distinct CDR3 sequences, 20% to 30% were seen once, and the ten largest hold about 5%.

This sequence originates from a female patient aged 2 to 10 who had a stem cell transplant for congenital amegakaryocytic thrombocytopenia, so the T cells may come from the graft donor. The rearrangement links TRBV7-9 to TRBJ2-3, with D unclear. The input for sequencing was PBMCs, mostly from graft donor cells, taken 360 days after TCRalphabeta/CD19-depleted stem cell transplant. CDR3 in amino acids: CASSFDGSTDTQYF. CDR3 DNA sequence: TGTGCCAGCAGCTTTGACGGATCCACAGATACGCAGTATTTT.